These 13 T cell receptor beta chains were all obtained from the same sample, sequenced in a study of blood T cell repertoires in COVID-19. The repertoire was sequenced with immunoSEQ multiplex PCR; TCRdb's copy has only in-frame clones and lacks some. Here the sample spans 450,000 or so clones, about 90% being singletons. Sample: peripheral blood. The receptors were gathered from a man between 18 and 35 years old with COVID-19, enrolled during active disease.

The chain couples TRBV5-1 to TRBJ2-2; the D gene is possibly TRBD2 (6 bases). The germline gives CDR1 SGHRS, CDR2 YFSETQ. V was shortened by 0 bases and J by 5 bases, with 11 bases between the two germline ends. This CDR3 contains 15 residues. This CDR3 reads CASSLVPGRTGELFF. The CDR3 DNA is TGCGCCAGCAGCTTGGTACCGGGGAGGACCGGGGAGCTGTTTTTT. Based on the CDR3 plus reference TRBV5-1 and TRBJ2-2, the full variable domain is KAGVTQTPRYLIKTRGQQVTLSCSPISGHRSVSWYQQTPGQGLQFLFEYFSETQRNKGNFPGRFSGRQFSNSRSEMNVSTLELGDSALYLCASSLVPGRTGELFFGEGSRLTVL.

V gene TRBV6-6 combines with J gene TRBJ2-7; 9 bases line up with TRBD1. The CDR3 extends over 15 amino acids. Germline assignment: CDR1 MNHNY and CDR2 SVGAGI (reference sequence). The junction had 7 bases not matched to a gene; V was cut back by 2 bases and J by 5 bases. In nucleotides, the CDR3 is TGTGCCAGCAGTTACGAGGGACAGGGACTAAACGAGCAGTACTTC. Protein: CASSYEGQGLNEQYF.

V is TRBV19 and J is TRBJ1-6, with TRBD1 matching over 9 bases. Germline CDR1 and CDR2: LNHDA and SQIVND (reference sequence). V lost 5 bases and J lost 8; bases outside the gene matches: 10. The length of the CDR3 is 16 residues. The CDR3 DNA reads TGTGCCAGTAGTTTTCGGACAGGGGAGGTTGATTCACCCCTCCACTTT. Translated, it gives CASSFRTGEVDSPLHF.

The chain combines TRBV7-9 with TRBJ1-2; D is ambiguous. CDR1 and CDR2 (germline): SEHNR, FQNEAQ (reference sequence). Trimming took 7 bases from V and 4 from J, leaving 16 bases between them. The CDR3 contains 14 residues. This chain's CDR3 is CASTPEPGFYGYTF. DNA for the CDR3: TGTGCCAGCACCCCAGAACCTGGTTTCTATGGCTACACCTTC.

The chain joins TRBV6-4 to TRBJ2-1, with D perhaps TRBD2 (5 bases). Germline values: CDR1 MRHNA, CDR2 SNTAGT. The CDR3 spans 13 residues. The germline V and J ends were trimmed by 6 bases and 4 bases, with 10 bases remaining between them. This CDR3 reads CASSPTSYNEQFF. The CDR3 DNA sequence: TGTGCCAGCAGCCCCACTAGTTACAATGAGCAGTTCTTC.

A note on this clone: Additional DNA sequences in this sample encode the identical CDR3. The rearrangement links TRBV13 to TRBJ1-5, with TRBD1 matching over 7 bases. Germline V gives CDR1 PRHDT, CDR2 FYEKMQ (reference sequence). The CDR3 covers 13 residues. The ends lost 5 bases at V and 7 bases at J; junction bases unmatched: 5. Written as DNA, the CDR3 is TGTGCCAGCAGCCTCGACAGGGACCAGCCCCAGCATTTT. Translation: CASSLDRDQPQHF.

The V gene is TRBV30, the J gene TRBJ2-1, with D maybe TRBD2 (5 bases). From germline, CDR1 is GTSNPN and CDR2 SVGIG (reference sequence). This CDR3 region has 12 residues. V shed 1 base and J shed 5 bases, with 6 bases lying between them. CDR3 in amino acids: CAWSAGNNEQFF. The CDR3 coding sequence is TGTGCCTGGAGTGCCGGGAACAATGAGCAGTTCTTC.

CDR3 region: CASRTQGGDNSPLHF. The CDR3 bases are TGTGCCAGTCGGACACAGGGGGGCGATAATTCACCCCTCCACTTT. The chain links TRBV19 to TRBJ1-6; TRBD1 agrees at 8 bases. V was pared by 8 bases and J by 5 bases, with 8 bases of the junction left unmatched. The CDR3 is made up of 15 amino acids. Germline CDR1 LNHDA, CDR2 SQIVND (reference sequence).

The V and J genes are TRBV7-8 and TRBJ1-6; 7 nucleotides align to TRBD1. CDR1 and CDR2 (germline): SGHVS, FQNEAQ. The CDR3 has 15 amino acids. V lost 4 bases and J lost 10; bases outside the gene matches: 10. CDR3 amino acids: CASSSIDRERSPLHF. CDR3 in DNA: TGTGCCAGCAGCTCGATAGACAGGGAGAGATCACCCCTCCACTTT.

As DNA, the CDR3 is TGTGCCAGCAGCGGGCAGGGATTCGACAATCAGCCCCAGCATTTT. Translating gives CASSGQGFDNQPQHF. V usage is TRBV9 and J usage is TRBJ1-5, with D perhaps TRBD1 (5 bases). The CDR3 has 15 amino acids. Per the germline V gene, CDR1 is SGDLS and CDR2 is YYNGEE. V lost 3 bases and J lost 3, with 13 bases in between.

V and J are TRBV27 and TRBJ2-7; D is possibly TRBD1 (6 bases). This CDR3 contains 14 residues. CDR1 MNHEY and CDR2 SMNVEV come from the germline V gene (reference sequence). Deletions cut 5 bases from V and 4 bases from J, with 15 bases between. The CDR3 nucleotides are TGTGCCAGCAGTCCCCGGACAAGGGGGTACGAGCAGTACTTC. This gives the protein CASSPRTRGYEQYF.

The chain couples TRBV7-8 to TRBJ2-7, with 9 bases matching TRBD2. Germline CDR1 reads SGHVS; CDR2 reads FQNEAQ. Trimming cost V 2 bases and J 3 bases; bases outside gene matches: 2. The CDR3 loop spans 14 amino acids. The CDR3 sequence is CASSLQREVYEQYF. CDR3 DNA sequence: TGTGCCAGCAGCTTACAGCGGGAGGTCTACGAGCAGTACTTC.

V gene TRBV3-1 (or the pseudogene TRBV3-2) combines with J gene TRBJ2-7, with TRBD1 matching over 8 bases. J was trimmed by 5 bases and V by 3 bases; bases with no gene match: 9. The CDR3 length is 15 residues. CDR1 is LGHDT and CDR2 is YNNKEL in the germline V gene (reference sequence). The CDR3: CASSHRQGINDEQYF. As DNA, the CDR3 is TGTGCCAGCAGCCACAGACAGGGGATTAACGACGAGCAGTACTTC.